The 14 T cell receptor beta chains in this list originate from one sample, sequenced in a study of blood T cells in healthy people across ages. Primers used in a second PCR of roughly 6 to 11 cycles were a sample-barcoded 5' primer and a J-beta primer mix. One entry per CDR3 protein results from TCRdb running MiXCR on the 5' RACE reads. The data contain roughly 2 million distinct CDR3 sequences, 40% to 55% of them seen just once; the ten biggest clones take up around 2.1%. Material: blood. These receptors were taken from a middle-aged woman in good health.

The chain carries TRBV4-1 and TRBJ2-5; 7 nucleotides match TRBD2. The V gene end was trimmed by 0 bases and the J gene end by 10 bases; junction bases not matched to a gene: 11. The CDR3 is 15 residues long. Germline V gives CDR1 MGHRA, CDR2 YSYEKL. CDR3 DNA: TGCGCCAGCAGCCAAGATCCGAACAGTTGGGAGGGCCAGTACTTC. Translated: CASSQDPNSWEGQYF.

The chain links TRBV20-1 to TRBJ2-5; TRBD1 is a possible D gene (6 bases). Looked up from germline, CDR1 is DFQATT and CDR2 is SNEGSKA (reference sequence). The V and J ends lost 7 bases and 1 base respectively, with 19 bases between them. CDR3 size: 15 residues. The CDR3 DNA is TGCAGTGTTTCACAGGGACCGGGGACCCAAGAGACCCAGTACTTC. The encoded protein is CSVSQGPGTQETQYF.

This clonotype occurred a few times. The gene calls are TRBV28 and TRBJ2-1; 9 bases fit TRBD2. The germline V gene encodes CDR1 MDHEN and CDR2 SYDVKM. After removal of 5 bases from V and 6 bases from J, the junction contained 11 bases not matched to a gene. The CDR3 loop spans 16 amino acids. The CDR3 protein is CASSDIAGAPLNEQFF. The CDR3 DNA sequence: TGTGCCAGCAGTGATATAGCGGGGGCCCCCCTCAATGAGCAGTTCTTC.

The genes are TRBV20-1 and TRBJ1-2, with D hard to call. The CDR3 runs to 14 residues. Germline CDR1 and CDR2: DFQATT and SNEGSKA (reference sequence). V was clipped by 0 bases and J by 2 bases, with 10 bases between them. In nucleotides, the CDR3 is TGCAGTGCTAGAGATCATCCCAGGAACTATGGCTACACCTTC. Protein sequence: CSARDHPRNYGYTF.

The DNA of the CDR3 is TGTGCCACCAAAGACGGGACAGGGGCAGATACGCAGTATTTT. Residues: CATKDGTGADTQYF. The chain employs TRBV5-4 and TRBJ2-3, with 10 nucleotides matching TRBD1. This CDR3 spans 14 amino acids. The germline V gene has CDR1 SGHNT and CDR2 YYREEE (reference sequence). The J segment lost 4 bases and the V segment lost 9 bases, leaving 8 bases of the junction unmatched.

The rearrangement joins TRBV24-1 to TRBJ2-1; a possible D gene is TRBD1 (6 bases). Germline assignment: CDR1 KGHDR and CDR2 SFDVKD. The length of the CDR3 is 15 residues. With 3 bases removed from V and 6 bases from J, the gap between germline ends came to 14 bases. CDR3 DNA: TGTGCCACCAGTGATCGAATCGGACAGATCAATGAGCAGTTCTTC. It encodes CATSDRIGQINEQFF.

Written as DNA, the CDR3 is TGTGCCAGCTTCCAAGTAGAGGGAATAGGCTGTGGCTACACCTTC. Residues: CASFQVEGIGCGYTF. The V call is TRBV6-6, the J call TRBJ1-2, with D unresolved. This CDR3 is built from 15 residues. The germline CDR1 and CDR2 sequences are MNHNY and SVGAGI (reference sequence). V was shortened by 8 bases and J by 7 bases, with 23 bases between the two germline ends.

In its sample, this clonotype was seen once. The rearrangement joins TRBV9 to TRBJ2-3; D call uncertain. The CDR3 runs 15 residues. Trimming stripped 3 bases from V and 2 bases from J, with 13 bases between. Germline CDR1 is SGDLS and CDR2 is YYNGEE. CDR3 sequence: CASSALPVNTDTQYF. The CDR3 nucleotides read TGTGCCAGCAGCGCCCTGCCTGTGAACACAGATACGCAGTATTTT. The whole variable domain, filled in from reference TRBV9 and TRBJ2-3, reads DSGVTQTPKHLITATGQRVTLRCSPRSGDLSVYWYQQSLDQGLQFLIQYYNGEERAKGNILERFSAQQFPDLHSELNLSSLELGDSALYFCASSALPVNTDTQYFGPGTRLTVL.

Comment on this clonotype: The junction differs from germline at one of its ends, possibly a read error. The J gene is TRBJ2-7, the V gene TRBV3-1; D remains unclear. The end of the DNA is better explained by TRBJ2-4, so the J call may be wrong. The V gene's germline CDR1 is LGHDT and CDR2 YNNKEL (reference sequence). CDR3 length: 13 amino acids. The CDR3 here is CTSSQETLTIQYF. For the CDR3, the DNA is TGTACCAGCAGCCAAGAGACTTTGACCATTCAGTACTTC.

V usage is TRBV2 and J usage is TRBJ2-5; TRBD1 matches at 7 bases. J was trimmed by 4 bases and V by 3 bases; bases with no gene match: 5. The CDR3 spans 14 residues. Per germline, CDR1 SNHLY and CDR2 FYNNEI. DNA of the CDR3: TGTGCCAGCAGTGATGCACAGGGGATAGAGACCCAGTACTTC. It yields the protein CASSDAQGIETQYF.

The chain employs TRBV2 and TRBJ1-2; D is unclear. The V end was cut by 7 bases, the J end by 8 bases, with 17 bases between. The germline V gene has CDR1 SNHLY and CDR2 FYNNEI. The CDR3 is made up of 13 amino acids. CDR3 loop: CASMGRRSNGYTF. The CDR3 DNA reads as TGTGCCAGCATGGGAAGGCGGAGTAACGGCTACACCTTC.

The CDR3 sequence is CASSYSTGGWQETQYF. The CDR3 region has the DNA TGTGCCAGCAGTTACTCGACTGGGGGGTGGCAAGAGACCCAGTACTTC. This sequence joins TRBV6-5 and TRBJ2-5; maybe TRBD2 (6 bases). CDR3 length equals 16 residues. The V and J ends lost 0 bases and 2 bases respectively, with 13 bases between them. Germline V lookup: CDR1 MNHEY, CDR2 SVGAGI.

This clonotype was recorded a few times. V is TRBV24-1 and J is TRBJ2-1; D uncertain. V was shortened by 5 bases and J by 10 bases, with 14 bases between the two germline ends. This CDR3 comprises 13 residues. Germline loops: CDR1 KGHDR, CDR2 SFDVKD. The CDR3, as DNA: TGTGCCACCAGTGTGGAAGGGTCCCGCGAGCAGTTCTTC. Translated, it gives CATSVEGSREQFF.

A few counts support this clonotype. The rearrangement joins TRBV6-6 to TRBJ2-7; a possible D gene is TRBD2 (5 bases). CDR3 length equals 13 residues. V gave up 8 bases and J gave up 3 bases, with 14 bases separating them. The germline CDR1 and CDR2 sequences are MNHNY and SVGAGI (reference sequence). CDR3 sequence reads: CASLRAANYEQYF. The CDR3 nucleotides are TGTGCCAGCCTGAGGGCAGCGAACTACGAGCAGTACTTC.